The 14 T cell receptor beta chains in this list originate from one sample, sequenced in a study of beta chain features in type 1 diabetes. Expressed TCRB transcripts were sequenced after all isolated RNA was converted to cDNA. Profiling relied on immunoSEQ multiplex PCR, and the TCRdb table lists in-frame clones only, not all of them. Of nearly 350,000 clones listed, less than 9.5% are singletons. The sequenced sample was central memory CD4+ T cells from blood. Receptors originate from a woman aged 18-29 years in good health.

This clone occurred a few times. The chain joins TRBV5-1 to TRBJ2-1, with 10 bases matching TRBD2. The CDR3 runs to 14 residues. CDR1 and CDR2 (germline): SGHRS, YFSETQ. Germline trimming cut 1 base from V and 6 bases from J; bases unmatched to any gene: 1. Here the CDR3 DNA reads TGCGCCAGCAGCTTGAGACTAGCGGGCAATGAGCAGTTCTTC. This translates into CASSLRLAGNEQFF.

The table lists this clone with a few counts. This sequence joins TRBV7-9 and TRBJ2-4; D is unresolved. Germline V gene lookup returns CDR1 SEHNR and CDR2 FQNEAQ (reference sequence). Trimming stripped 2 bases from V and 9 bases from J, with 8 bases between. This CDR3 has 12 residues. CDR3 region: CASSLPGPIQYF. The CDR3 DNA follows: TGTGCCAGCAGCTTACCTGGGCCCATTCAGTACTTC.

The rearrangement joins TRBV7-8 to TRBJ2-2, with D possibly being TRBD1 (5 bases). Germline V gene data show CDR1 as SGHVS and CDR2 as FQNEAQ. CDR3 length equals 16 residues. The V and J ends lost 2 bases and 0 bases respectively, with 10 bases between them. CDR3 loop: CASSLKYRSNTGELFF. For the CDR3, the DNA is TGTGCCAGCAGCTTAAAGTACAGGTCGAACACCGGGGAGCTGTTTTTT.

This clone has at least ten counts. The chain carries TRBV10-3 and TRBJ2-2; TRBD1 might be the D (6 bases). V lost 11 bases and J lost 3, with 13 bases in between. There are 13 residues in the CDR3. CDR1 is ENHRY, CDR2 SYGVKD, per germline. This chain's CDR3 is CAVNRDHTGELFF. CDR3 sequence (DNA): TGTGCCGTAAACAGGGACCACACCGGGGAGCTGTTTTTT.

This clone was detected many times. The J gene is TRBJ2-3, the V gene TRBV4-3; 7 bases align to TRBD1. The V gene end was trimmed by 4 bases and the J gene end by 2 bases; junction bases not matched to a gene: 6. This CDR3 has 15 amino acids. Germline CDR1 LGHNA, CDR2 YSLEER. The CDR3, as DNA: TGCGCCAGCAGCCCCACCACAGGGGTCACAGATACGCAGTATTTT. It specifies CASSPTTGVTDTQYF.

The V gene is TRBV15, the J gene TRBJ2-7; 7 positions match TRBD2. V lost 1 base and J lost 3; bases outside the gene matches: 9. CDR3 length: 16 residues. Per germline, CDR1 LNHNV and CDR2 YYDKDF (reference sequence). The CDR3 nucleotides read TGTGCCACCAGCAGAGGGGCGCTAGCGGAGCTCTACGAGCAGTACTTC. Protein product: CATSRGALAELYEQYF.

The sample holds many counts of this clone. V and J are TRBV4-3 and TRBJ1-1; D is undetermined. Looked up from germline, CDR1 is LGHNA and CDR2 is YSLEER. V dropped 8 bases and J dropped 3 bases, with 13 bases sitting between them. CDR3 length equals 13 residues. CDR3 nucleotide sequence: TGCGCCAGCCAAGAAAGGTCGTACACTGAAGCTTTCTTT. Translation gives CASQERSYTEAFF.

This clone was counted at least ten times. This rearrangement joins TRBV7-2 to TRBJ2-3, with 16 bases matching TRBD2. Losses at the gene ends were 4 bases for V and 7 bases for J; bases not matched to a gene: 8. The CDR3 runs to 17 residues. Germline CDR1 SGHTA, CDR2 FQGNSA. In nucleotides, the CDR3 is TGTGCCAGCAGCTATGGGACTAGCGGGAGGGGAGATCATACGCAGTATTTT. Amino acids: CASSYGTSGRGDHTQYF.

Only a few counts were recorded for this clone. The J gene is TRBJ1-4, the V gene TRBV28; D remains ambiguous. V shed 6 bases and J shed 8 bases, with 10 bases lying between them. Germline V CDR1 and CDR2: MDHEN, SYDVKM. CDR3 length: 12 residues. The CDR3 spells CASSPKREKLFF. DNA of the CDR3: TGTGCCAGCAGCCCAAAGAGGGAAAAACTGTTTTTT.

This clone has just a few counts. The CDR3 DNA reads as TGCGCCAGCAGCCTCCTCCCGGTAGGCTCTGGGGCCAACGTCCTGACTTTC. Protein sequence: CASSLLPVGSGANVLTF. J is TRBJ2-6 and V is TRBV4-3; D is uncertain. Trimming took off 4 bases at V and 0 bases at J, with 13 bases between the two ends. There are 17 residues in the CDR3. Germline V lookup: CDR1 LGHNA, CDR2 YSLEER.

This clone was recorded a few times. This chain connects TRBV19 to TRBJ1-5; possible D gene TRBD1, 6 bases. V dropped 10 bases and J dropped 6 bases, with 16 bases sitting between them. The CDR3 runs 13 residues. CDR1 and CDR2 from the germline V gene are LNHDA and SQIVND (reference sequence). CDR3 DNA sequence: TGTGCCACCCTGGGGGGGGCTGGTCAGCCCCAGCATTTT. This sequence encodes CATLGGAGQPQHF.

The chain recombines TRBV4-3 with TRBJ2-2; D gene unclear. With 2 bases removed from V and 2 bases from J, the gap between germline ends came to 9 bases. This CDR3 contains 15 residues. Germline V gives CDR1 LGHNA, CDR2 YSLEER. CDR3 residues: CASSQQSKNTGELFF. The CDR3 DNA sequence: TGCGCCAGCAGCCAACAATCGAAAAACACCGGGGAGCTGTTTTTT.

This rearrangement joins TRBV12-5 to TRBJ2-2; 8 nucleotides line up with TRBD1. Germline loops: CDR1 LGHNT, CDR2 FRNRAP. The CDR3 length is 14 residues. After removal of 2 bases from V and 4 bases from J, the junction contained 0 bases not matched to a gene. The chain's CDR3 is CASGLTGGTGELFF. In nucleotides, the CDR3 is TGTGCTAGTGGTTTGACAGGGGGCACCGGGGAGCTGTTTTTT.

This clone was picked up many times. The CDR3 is CASSRGLAGEQYF. As DNA, the CDR3 is TGTGCCAGCAGCCGGGGACTAGCGGGGGAGCAGTACTTC. This chain uses TRBV6-6 with TRBJ2-7, with 13 bases lining up with TRBD2. Germline V gene data show CDR1 as MNHNY and CDR2 as SVGAGI (reference sequence). CDR3 size: 13 residues. V lost 6 bases, J lost 7 bases, and 3 bases stayed unmatched.